The sequence of this T cell receptor (beta chain) was determined in a study of blood T cells in healthy people across ages. The use of a sample-barcoded 5' primer and a J-beta primer mix characterized a second PCR of about 6 to 11 cycles. A template-switch adaptor that had 12 random nucleotides put a tag on each cDNA molecule. From the 5' RACE reads, TCRdb called clonotypes with MiXCR, one entry per CDR3 protein. The table lists approximately 2,000,000 distinct CDR3 sequences, about two fifths of them singletons. CDR3 length equals 17 residues. The trim removed 3 bases at V and 2 bases at J, leaving 10 bases unmatched. From germline, CDR1 is SGHRS and CDR2 YFSETQ. Overall study findings and caveats: Aged donors had fewer naive CD4+ cells and lower diversity than long-lived donors.

Comment on this clonotype: The antigen is unknown.

The sample, about 9.2 milliliters of peripheral blood, was drawn from each donor. This TCR derives from a human donor in good health. The chain combines TRBV5-1 with TRBJ1-1; 10 bases fit TRBD1. Source material: blood. The CDR3 DNA reads as TGCGCCAGCAGCTGGGTTCCGGGACAGGGGTCAAACACTGAAGCTTTCTTT. As protein: CASSWVPGQGSNTEAFF.